This T cell receptor (beta chain) was obtained from a study of vaccination and CD4 T cells after COVID-19. Study at large: Overlapping spike peptides served as the stimulus for the cells. These peptides came from SARS-CoV-2 and from the common cold coronaviruses HCoV-NL63, HCoV-OC43 and HCoV-229E.

Cultured CD4+ T cells had their DNA profiled by the Oncomine TCR Beta short-read assay. TCRdb re-called the PCR reads with MiXCR, one entry per CDR3 protein. Altogether just under 20,000 distinct CDR3 sequences are present, just over 60% being singletons, with the ten largest covering 7.5% to 9.5%. Treatment of the sample: approximately nine-day PBMC culture with coronavirus spike peptide pools or control peptides (ViraFEST assay). Via ViraFEST, peptide pools expanded antigen-specific T cells before TCR sequencing. Comment on this clonotype: Its antigen remains unidentified.

This CDR3 has 12 residues. Trimming cost V 2 bases and J 7 bases, with 8 bases left between them. CDR1 and CDR2 (germline): MNHEY, SVGEGT. The sample comprised CD4+ T cells from blood, cultured in vitro. The V gene is TRBV6-2 or TRBV6-3, the J gene TRBJ1-1, with D tentatively TRBD1 (5 bases). This clonotype originated in a human donor who had recovered from COVID-19. The CDR3 coding sequence is TGTGCCAGCAGTTACACCCAGGGTGAAGCTTTCTTT. The encoded protein is CASSYTQGEAFF.